These T cell receptor beta chains were read from a single sample in a study of CD8+CD57+ T cells in acquired aplastic anemia. One entry per CDR3 protein, called by TCRdb with MiXCR from the reads. This table has roughly 200,000 distinct CDR3 sequences, 65% appearing once. The sequenced sample consisted of sorted CD4+, CD8+, or CD8+CD57+ T cells (not recorded which) from PBMCs. These receptors were obtained from a human donor with aplastic anemia. The CDR3 runs from the conserved cysteine through the conserved F or W. The D gene is left open where the match is weak. Clone size, where shown, is once, few, many, or a class for clones that have expanded.

J	size	length	V	D	CDR3	DNA
TRBJ1-5	-	14	TRBV20-1	TRBD1	CSARPGTGVQPQHF	TGCAGTGCTAGACCCGGGACAGGAGTTCAGCCCCAGCATTTT
TRBJ2-1	-	15	TRBV7-2	TRBD2	CASSLPTGRADEQFF	TGTGCCAGCAGCCTCCCCACCGGGAGGGCGGATGAGCAGTTCTTC
TRBJ2-7	-	14	TRBV25-1	-	CASSPKTGSYEQYF	TGTGCCAGCAGCCCCAAGACAGGATCCTACGAGCAGTACTTC
TRBJ2-7	-	18	TRBV15	TRBD1	CATSSSRSGQGKSYEQYF	TGTGCCACCAGCAGCTCCAGGTCGGGACAGGGGAAGTCCTACGAGCAGTACTTC
TRBJ2-7	-	16	TRBV7-8	TRBD2	CASSFSGTSRGYEQYF	TGTGCCAGCAGCTTTTCCGGGACTAGCAGAGGCTACGAGCAGTACTTC
TRBJ2-7	-	17	TRBV12-3/TRBV12-4	-	CASSLSFRQAGRYEQYF	TGTGCCAGCAGCCTCTCCTTTCGACAGGCCGGTCGCTACGAGCAGTACTTC
TRBJ2-6	-	16	TRBV7-2	TRBD1	CASSFGTASGANVLTF	TGCGCCAGCAGCTTTGGGACAGCCTCTGGGGCCAACGTCCTGACTTTC
TRBJ2-1	few	17	TRBV15	TRBD1	CATSSPSGTGGYNEQFF	TGTGCCACCAGCAGCCCCTCCGGGACAGGGGGCTACAATGAGCAGTTCTTC
TRBJ2-7	-	15	TRBV12-3/TRBV12-4	TRBD1	CASSKIGQVGYEQYF	TGTGCCAGCAGTAAGATAGGACAGGTCGGCTACGAGCAGTACTTC
TRBJ1-2	-	15	TRBV7-8	TRBD1	CASSQRTGGNYGYTF	TGTGCCAGCAGCCAGCGGACAGGAGGGAACTATGGCTACACCTTC
TRBJ1-1	-	12	TRBV20-1	-	CSARDGDRGAFF	TGCAGTGCTAGAGATGGGGACCGCGGGGCTTTCTTT
TRBJ2-3	-	19	TRBV20-1	TRBD2	CSARDGWTSGQASTDTQYF	TGCAGTGCTAGAGATGGGTGGACTAGCGGACAGGCTAGCACAGATACGCAGTATTTT
TRBJ1-2	-	13	TRBV5-4	TRBD1	CASSSDRVYDYTF	TGTGCCAGCAGTTCGGACAGGGTCTACGACTACACCTTC
TRBJ2-3	-	16	TRBV2	TRBD2	CASRLAGGQGDNEQYF	TGTGCCAGCAGACTAGCGGGGGGCCAAGGTGACAATGAGCAGTATTTT
TRBJ1-1	-	11	TRBV20-1	-	CGRWSLTEAFF	TGCGGAAGGTGGTCATTAACTGAAGCTTTCTTT
TRBJ2-5	-	18	TRBV7-2	TRBD2	CASSPWTSGMSWGETQYF	TGTGCCAGCAGCCCTTGGACCAGCGGGATGTCCTGGGGGGAGACCCAGTACTTC
TRBJ1-1	-	17	TRBV19	TRBD1	CASSRRQGVGVNTEAFF	TGTGCCAGTAGCCGAAGACAGGGGGTAGGAGTGAACACTGAAGCTTTCTTT
TRBJ2-2	few	12	TRBV7-9	-	CASSLVAIPPYF	TGTGCCAGCAGCTTAGTGGCCATACCGCCCTATTTT
TRBJ2-2	-	17	TRBV2	-	CATSDSANPSNTGELFF	TGTGCCACCAGTGATTCAGCAAACCCCTCGAACACCGGGGAGCTGTTTTTT
TRBJ2-5	-	16	TRBV6-6	TRBD1	CASSTTGTGVQETQYF	TGTGCCAGCAGTACCACCGGGACAGGGGTTCAAGAGACCCAGTACTTC
TRBJ1-6	-	15	TRBV2	TRBD1	CARGKGTGNNSPLHF	TGTGCCAGGGGCAAAGGGACAGGGAATAATTCACCCCTCCACTTT
TRBJ2-1	once	15	TRBV7-9	-	CASRGTQGAYNEQFF	TGTGCCAGCAGGGGAACCCAGGGCGCCTACAATGAGCAGTTCTTC
TRBJ1-2	-	15	TRBV25-1	TRBD1	CASRPSTGGVAGYTF	TGTGCCAGCAGGCCAAGTACAGGGGGAGTGGCTGGCTACACCTTC
TRBJ1-1	-	14	TRBV7-8	-	CASSTRIGVTEAFF	TGTGCCAGCAGCACTCGAATTGGGGTCACTGAAGCTTTCTTT
TRBJ2-6	-	16	TRBV9	-	CASSQGVRSGANVLTF	TGTGCCAGCAGCCAAGGGGTACGCTCTGGGGCCAACGTCCTGACTTTC
TRBJ2-7	-	16	TRBV7-2	TRBD1	CASSTADRASCYEQYF	TGTGCCAGCAGCACAGCGGACAGGGCCTCATGCTACGAGCAGTACTTC
TRBJ2-2	-	14	TRBV5-1	TRBD1	CASSLAQGSGELFF	TGCGCCAGCAGCTTGGCACAGGGGTCCGGGGAGCTGTTTTTT
TRBJ2-7	few	16	TRBV15	TRBD1	CATSSSRSGQTYEQYF	TGTGCCACCAGCAGCTCCAGGTCGGGACAGACTTACGAGCAGTACTTC
TRBJ1-5	many	14	TRBV20-1	-	CSAREVRENQPQHF	TGCAGTGCTAGAGAAGTGAGAGAGAATCAGCCCCAGCATTTT
TRBJ1-5	-	13	TRBV7-9	-	CASSSGLNQPQHF	TGTGCTAGCAGCTCCGGACTAAATCAGCCCCAGCATTTT
TRBJ1-6	-	16	TRBV2	-	CAGTFSTEVPNSPLHF	TGTGCCGGCACCTTTTCGACAGAGGTCCCCAATTCACCCCTCCACTTT